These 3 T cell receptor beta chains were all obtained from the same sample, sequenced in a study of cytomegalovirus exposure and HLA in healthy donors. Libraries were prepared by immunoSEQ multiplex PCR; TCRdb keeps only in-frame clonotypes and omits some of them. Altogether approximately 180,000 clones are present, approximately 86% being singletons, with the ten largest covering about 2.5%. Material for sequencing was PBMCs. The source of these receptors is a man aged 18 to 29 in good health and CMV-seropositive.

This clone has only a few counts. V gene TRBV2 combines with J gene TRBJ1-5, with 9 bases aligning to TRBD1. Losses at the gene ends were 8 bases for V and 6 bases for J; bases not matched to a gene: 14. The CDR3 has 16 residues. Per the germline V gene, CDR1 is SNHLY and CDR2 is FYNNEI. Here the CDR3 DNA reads TGTGCCAGCCGTAGGGAGGCACAGGGGGCAGGTCAGCCCCAGCATTTT. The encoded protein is CASRREAQGAGQPQHF. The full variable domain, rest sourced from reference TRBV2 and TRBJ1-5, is EPEVTQTPSHQVTQMGQEVILRCVPISNHLYFYWYRQILGQKVEFLVSFYNNEISEKSEIFDDQFSVERPDGSNFTLKIRSTKLEDSAMYFCASRREAQGAGQPQHFGDGTRLSIL.

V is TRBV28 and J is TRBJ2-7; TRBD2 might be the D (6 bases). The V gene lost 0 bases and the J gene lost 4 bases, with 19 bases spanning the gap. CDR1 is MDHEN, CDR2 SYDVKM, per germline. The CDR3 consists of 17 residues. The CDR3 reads CASSLWGPRGTVYEQYF. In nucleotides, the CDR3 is TGTGCCAGCAGTTTATGGGGACCGCGCGGGACCGTTTACGAGCAGTACTTC.

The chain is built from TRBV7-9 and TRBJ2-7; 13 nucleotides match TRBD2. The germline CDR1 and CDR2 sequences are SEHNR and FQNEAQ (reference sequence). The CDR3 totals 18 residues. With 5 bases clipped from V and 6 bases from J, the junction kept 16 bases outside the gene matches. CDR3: CASSLGLAGPSPRTEQYF. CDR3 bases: TGTGCCAGCAGCCTGGGACTAGCGGGACCTTCGCCAAGGACCGAGCAGTACTTC. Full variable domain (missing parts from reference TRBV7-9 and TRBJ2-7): DTGVSQNPRHKITKRGQNVTFRCDPISEHNRLYWYRQTLGQGPEFLTYFQNEAQLEKSRLLSDRFSAERPKGSFSTLEIQRTEQGDSAMYLCASSLGLAGPSPRTEQYFGPGTRLTVT.